This TCR beta chain was found in a study of CD8+ T cells in alopecia areata. CDR1 is LGHNA and CDR2 is YNFKEQ in the germline V gene. V shed 4 bases and J shed 3 bases, with 12 bases lying between them. The CDR3 loop spans 14 amino acids. cDNA reverse transcribed from extracted RNA served as the sequencing template. Sequencing was performed with immunoSEQ multiplex PCR; in TCRdb, only in-frame clones are kept and a portion is missing. This table holds about 140,000 clones, roughly 62% found once. Peripheral blood and lesional scalp punch biopsies came from alopecia areata patients. This clone was recorded only once.

Sequencing was performed on CD4+ T cells sorted from blood, taken at week 0. The chain is built from TRBV4-2 and TRBJ1-2, with a possible D match to TRBD1 (5 bases). This receptor was identified in a human donor with alopecia areata. The CDR3, as DNA: TGTGCCAGCAGCCTGCCGGGGGATCACTATGGCTACACCTTC. Residues: CASSLPGDHYGYTF.